Sequencing of this T cell receptor beta chain was carried out in a study of vaccination and CD4 T cells after COVID-19. As for the study in general: Stimulation of the cells used overlapping spike peptide pools from SARS-CoV-2 and from the common cold coronaviruses HCoV-NL63, HCoV-OC43 and HCoV-229E.

General study findings and limits: Median numbers of SARS-CoV-2-reactive clonotypes increased from approximately 23 to 38 (not a significant change).

Noted treatment: roughly nine-day PBMC culture with coronavirus spike peptide pools or control peptides (ViraFEST assay). Concerning this clonotype itself: Its antigen is unidentified.

Sequencing of DNA taken from cultured CD4+ T cells relied on the Oncomine TCR Beta short-read assay. TCRdb independently ran MiXCR on the PCR reads; one entry per CDR3 protein. Counted here are tens of thousands of distinct CDR3 sequences, 45% to 60% occurring once; the ten biggest clones make up almost 6%. The origin of this receptor is a human donor who had recovered from COVID-19. The sequenced sample was CD4+ T cells from blood, cultured in vitro.

The CDR3 DNA follows: TGTGCCAGCTTGGGACGCCTCAGGGGGGGTGAGCAGTTCTTC. Amino acid sequence: CASLGRLRGGEQFF. The chain employs TRBV28 and TRBJ2-1, with D tentatively TRBD1 or TRBD2 (7 bases each). The germline CDR1 and CDR2 sequences are MDHEN and SYDVKM. The ends were cut back, 8 bases at V and 9 bases at J, with 20 bases in the middle. CDR3 length equals 14 residues.